The 20 T cell receptor beta chains reported below all come from one sample, sequenced in a study of blood T cell repertoires in COVID-19. The assay was immunoSEQ multiplex PCR, and TCRdb's table has in-frame clones only and misses some. The sample contains about 98,000 clones, over 70% of which appear only once. Sequences were obtained from peripheral blood. These receptors came from a man aged 60-69 years with acute or convalescent COVID-19.

The chain recombines TRBV11-3 with TRBJ1-2; 8 bases are a match to TRBD1. In germline, CDR1 is SGHNT, CDR2 YENEEA. CDR3 length: 15 amino acids. With 5 bases clipped from V and 8 bases from J, the junction kept 13 bases outside the gene matches. The CDR3 region is CASSGTDRGQIGYTF. The CDR3 DNA reads TGTGCCAGCAGCGGGACCGACAGGGGACAAATCGGCTACACCTTC.

With respect to this clone: The sample holds other DNA sequences that translate to the same CDR3. This chain links TRBV3-1 (or the pseudogene TRBV3-2) with TRBJ1-2; no clear D gene. Germline CDR1 and CDR2: LGHDT and YNNKEL (reference sequence). Trimming removed 1 base from V and 4 bases from J, with 10 bases in between. The CDR3 is made up of 14 amino acids. CDR3 nucleotides: TGTGCCAGCAGCCAAGTACCGGGTGGCTATGGCTACACCTTC. This gives the protein CASSQVPGGYGYTF.

The V call is TRBV6-5, the J call TRBJ1-2; possible D gene TRBD1, 6 bases. The V end lost 8 bases, the J end lost 2 bases, and 15 bases lay between the germline ends. The CDR3 sequence is 14 residues long. From germline, CDR1 is MNHEY and CDR2 SVGAGI. The CDR3 DNA sequence: TGTGCCAGCGGAGGAGCCACAGGGAACTATGGCTACACCTTC. It is translated as CASGGATGNYGYTF.

The gene calls are TRBV6-5 and TRBJ1-2; 7 nucleotides line up with TRBD1. V was pared by 5 bases and J by 5 bases, with 8 bases of the junction left unmatched. This CDR3 spans 14 amino acids. Germline loops: CDR1 MNHEY, CDR2 SVGAGI. CDR3 region: CASSITGEGYGYTF. CDR3 DNA sequence: TGTGCCAGCAGTATTACAGGGGAAGGGTATGGCTACACCTTC.

The V and J genes are TRBV27 and TRBJ1-5; the D is unclear. The CDR3 is made up of 14 amino acids. Between the trimmed V and J ends, which lost 6 bases and 1 base, there was a span of 10 bases. CDR1 is MNHEY and CDR2 is SMNVEV in the germline V gene (reference sequence). As DNA, the CDR3 is TGTGCCAGCAGCGACGGGGAGAGCAATCAGCCCCAGCATTTT. This translates into CASSDGESNQPQHF.

The genes are TRBV30 and TRBJ1-2; D unclear. CDR3 length: 13 amino acids. Looked up from germline, CDR1 is GTSNPN and CDR2 is SVGIG (reference sequence). V was shortened by 0 bases and J by 2 bases, with 7 bases between the two germline ends. The CDR3 coding sequence is TGTGCCTGGAGTGTACGCGGGAACTATGGCTACACCTTC. Translated, it gives CAWSVRGNYGYTF.

The chain combines TRBV5-4 with TRBJ1-6, with 7 bases that match TRBD1. Unmatched junction bases numbered 8, after V lost 5 bases and J lost 0 bases. Germline V gives CDR1 SGHNT, CDR2 YYREEE (reference sequence). The CDR3 consists of 17 residues. The CDR3 here is CASRRTGQSSYNSPLHF. As DNA, the CDR3 is TGTGCCAGCAGACGCACGGGACAGAGCTCCTATAATTCACCCCTCCACTTT. Together with reference TRBV5-4 and TRBJ1-6, the CDR3 gives the full variable domain: ETGVTQSPTHLIKTRGQQVTLRCSSQSGHNTVSWYQQALGQGPQFIFQYYREEENGRGNFPPRFSGLQFPNYSSELNVNALELDDSALYLCASRRTGQSSYNSPLHFGNGTRLTVT.

This chain connects TRBV30 to TRBJ2-6, with D possibly matching TRBD2 (6 bases). Germline CDR1 is GTSNPN and CDR2 is SVGIG (reference sequence). V lost 4 bases to trimming and J lost 3 bases, with 13 bases between them. This CDR3 has 15 amino acids. CDR3 bases: TGTGCCTGGAACATCGGGACTTTTGGGGCCAACGTCCTGACTTTC. It encodes CAWNIGTFGANVLTF.

The chain combines TRBV10-3 with TRBJ2-7; D uncertain. Trimming removed 10 bases from V and 0 bases from J, with 13 bases in between. The germline V gene has CDR1 ENHRY and CDR2 SYGVKD. This CDR3 region has 13 residues. CDR3: CATCEDTSYEQYF. CDR3 nucleotide sequence: TGTGCCACCTGCGAGGATACCTCCTACGAGCAGTACTTC.

This clone has a single count. Written as DNA, the CDR3 is TGTGCCTGGAGCTCCCGGGGTGGCAATGGCTACACCTTC. Translating it yields CAWSSRGGNGYTF. This chain connects TRBV30 to TRBJ1-2; D ambiguous. The ends were cut back, 3 bases at V and 6 bases at J, with 14 bases in the middle. Germline V CDR1 and CDR2: GTSNPN, SVGIG (reference sequence). The CDR3 runs to 13 residues.

This chain connects TRBV7-2 to TRBJ1-1; 9 positions match TRBD1. The V gene's germline CDR1 is SGHTA and CDR2 FQGNSA. V was clipped by 5 bases and J by 4 bases; unmatched bases: 11. The CDR3 extends over 16 amino acids. CDR3 loop: CASSPTGGPSRTEAFF. The CDR3 DNA reads as TGTGCCAGCAGCCCCACAGGGGGCCCTAGCCGCACTGAAGCTTTCTTT.

The J gene is TRBJ1-1, the V gene TRBV25-1, with D perhaps matching TRBD1 (5 bases). V lost 1 base to trimming and J lost 5 bases, with 11 bases between them. The CDR3 has 14 residues. CDR1 is MGHDK, CDR2 SYGVNS, per germline. The CDR3 DNA follows: TGTGCCAGCAGTGAATTGGGGGGTGAGACTGAAGCTTTCTTT. Translation: CASSELGGETEAFF.

This clone was observed a single time. The chain recombines TRBV5-4 with TRBJ2-7, with 8 positions matching TRBD2. With V trimmed by 1 base and J by 2 bases, 5 bases remained unmatched. The CDR3 runs to 15 residues. CDR1 and CDR2 from the germline V gene are SGHNT and YYREEE (reference sequence). CDR3 residues: CASSLSSGETYEQYF. The CDR3 coding sequence is TGTGCCAGCAGCTTGAGTAGCGGGGAAACCTACGAGCAGTACTTC.

This rearrangement joins TRBV5-5 to TRBJ2-4, with D possibly matching TRBD1 (5 bases). V lost 0 bases and J 0 bases, leaving 16 bases between the germline ends. CDR1 is SGHKS and CDR2 is YYEKEE in the germline V gene (reference sequence). The length of the CDR3 is 18 residues. CDR3 amino acids: CASSLEKGKMEAKNIQYF. CDR3 nucleotides: TGTGCCAGCAGCTTGGAAAAGGGGAAGATGGAAGCCAAAAACATTCAGTACTTC.

The V call is TRBV2, the J call TRBJ2-1; 11 nucleotides line up with TRBD2. CDR1 SNHLY and CDR2 FYNNEI come from the germline V gene. V lost 8 bases, J lost 2 bases, and 8 bases stayed unmatched. This CDR3 region has 16 residues. DNA of the CDR3: TGTGCCAGCGGGAGAACTAGCGGGAGTCCCTACAATGAGCAGTTCTTC. It codes for CASGRTSGSPYNEQFF.

This clone is labeled as medium-sized. This chain uses TRBV6-5 with TRBJ1-1, with D uncertain. The CDR3 spans 15 residues. Trimming cost V 0 bases and J 3 bases, with 11 bases left between them. CDR1 MNHEY and CDR2 SVGAGI come from the germline V gene. CDR3 amino acids: CASSYSRVYDTEAFF. The DNA for the CDR3 is TGTGCCAGCAGTTACTCTCGGGTGTACGACACTGAAGCTTTCTTT.

V and J are TRBV6-6 and TRBJ1-5; D unresolved. Germline V gives CDR1 MNHNY, CDR2 SVGAGI (reference sequence). The CDR3 loop spans 13 amino acids. Trimming pared 3 bases from V and 5 bases from J, leaving 8 bases between. The CDR3 DNA reads TGTGCCAGCAGTTATTCGGGTCATCAGCCCCAGCATTTT. Translating it yields CASSYSGHQPQHF.

V usage is TRBV9 and J usage is TRBJ1-4, with TRBD1 identical over 7 bases. The V segment lost 2 bases and the J segment 4 bases; nucleotides outside the gene matches: 5. CDR1 is SGDLS, CDR2 YYNGEE, per germline. CDR3 length equals 15 residues. The CDR3 nucleotides are TGTGCCAGCAGCGTGCAGGGGGTAAATAATGAAAAACTGTTTTTT. As protein: CASSVQGVNNEKLFF. Combining the CDR3 with reference TRBV9 and TRBJ1-4 gives the whole variable domain DSGVTQTPKHLITATGQRVTLRCSPRSGDLSVYWYQQSLDQGLQFLIQYYNGEERAKGNILERFSAQQFPDLHSELNLSSLELGDSALYFCASSVQGVNNEKLFFGSGTQLSVL.

The chain employs TRBV7-9 and TRBJ2-5, with 8 bases aligning to TRBD2. Germline CDR1 SEHNR, CDR2 FQNEAQ (reference sequence). V was clipped by 8 bases and J by 2 bases; unmatched bases: 4. The CDR3 is 13 residues long. This CDR3 is CASLSGAQETQYF. DNA of the CDR3: TGTGCCAGCCTTAGCGGGGCTCAAGAGACCCAGTACTTC.

This chain joins TRBV6-5 and TRBJ1-5; unclear D gene. Trimming took off 11 bases at V and 0 bases at J, with 8 bases between the two ends. The germline gives CDR1 MNHEY, CDR2 SVGAGI. The CDR3 loop spans 12 amino acids. The CDR3 bases are TGTGCCGTGCGCTATAGCAATCAGCCCCAGCATTTT. Translated, it gives CAVRYSNQPQHF.